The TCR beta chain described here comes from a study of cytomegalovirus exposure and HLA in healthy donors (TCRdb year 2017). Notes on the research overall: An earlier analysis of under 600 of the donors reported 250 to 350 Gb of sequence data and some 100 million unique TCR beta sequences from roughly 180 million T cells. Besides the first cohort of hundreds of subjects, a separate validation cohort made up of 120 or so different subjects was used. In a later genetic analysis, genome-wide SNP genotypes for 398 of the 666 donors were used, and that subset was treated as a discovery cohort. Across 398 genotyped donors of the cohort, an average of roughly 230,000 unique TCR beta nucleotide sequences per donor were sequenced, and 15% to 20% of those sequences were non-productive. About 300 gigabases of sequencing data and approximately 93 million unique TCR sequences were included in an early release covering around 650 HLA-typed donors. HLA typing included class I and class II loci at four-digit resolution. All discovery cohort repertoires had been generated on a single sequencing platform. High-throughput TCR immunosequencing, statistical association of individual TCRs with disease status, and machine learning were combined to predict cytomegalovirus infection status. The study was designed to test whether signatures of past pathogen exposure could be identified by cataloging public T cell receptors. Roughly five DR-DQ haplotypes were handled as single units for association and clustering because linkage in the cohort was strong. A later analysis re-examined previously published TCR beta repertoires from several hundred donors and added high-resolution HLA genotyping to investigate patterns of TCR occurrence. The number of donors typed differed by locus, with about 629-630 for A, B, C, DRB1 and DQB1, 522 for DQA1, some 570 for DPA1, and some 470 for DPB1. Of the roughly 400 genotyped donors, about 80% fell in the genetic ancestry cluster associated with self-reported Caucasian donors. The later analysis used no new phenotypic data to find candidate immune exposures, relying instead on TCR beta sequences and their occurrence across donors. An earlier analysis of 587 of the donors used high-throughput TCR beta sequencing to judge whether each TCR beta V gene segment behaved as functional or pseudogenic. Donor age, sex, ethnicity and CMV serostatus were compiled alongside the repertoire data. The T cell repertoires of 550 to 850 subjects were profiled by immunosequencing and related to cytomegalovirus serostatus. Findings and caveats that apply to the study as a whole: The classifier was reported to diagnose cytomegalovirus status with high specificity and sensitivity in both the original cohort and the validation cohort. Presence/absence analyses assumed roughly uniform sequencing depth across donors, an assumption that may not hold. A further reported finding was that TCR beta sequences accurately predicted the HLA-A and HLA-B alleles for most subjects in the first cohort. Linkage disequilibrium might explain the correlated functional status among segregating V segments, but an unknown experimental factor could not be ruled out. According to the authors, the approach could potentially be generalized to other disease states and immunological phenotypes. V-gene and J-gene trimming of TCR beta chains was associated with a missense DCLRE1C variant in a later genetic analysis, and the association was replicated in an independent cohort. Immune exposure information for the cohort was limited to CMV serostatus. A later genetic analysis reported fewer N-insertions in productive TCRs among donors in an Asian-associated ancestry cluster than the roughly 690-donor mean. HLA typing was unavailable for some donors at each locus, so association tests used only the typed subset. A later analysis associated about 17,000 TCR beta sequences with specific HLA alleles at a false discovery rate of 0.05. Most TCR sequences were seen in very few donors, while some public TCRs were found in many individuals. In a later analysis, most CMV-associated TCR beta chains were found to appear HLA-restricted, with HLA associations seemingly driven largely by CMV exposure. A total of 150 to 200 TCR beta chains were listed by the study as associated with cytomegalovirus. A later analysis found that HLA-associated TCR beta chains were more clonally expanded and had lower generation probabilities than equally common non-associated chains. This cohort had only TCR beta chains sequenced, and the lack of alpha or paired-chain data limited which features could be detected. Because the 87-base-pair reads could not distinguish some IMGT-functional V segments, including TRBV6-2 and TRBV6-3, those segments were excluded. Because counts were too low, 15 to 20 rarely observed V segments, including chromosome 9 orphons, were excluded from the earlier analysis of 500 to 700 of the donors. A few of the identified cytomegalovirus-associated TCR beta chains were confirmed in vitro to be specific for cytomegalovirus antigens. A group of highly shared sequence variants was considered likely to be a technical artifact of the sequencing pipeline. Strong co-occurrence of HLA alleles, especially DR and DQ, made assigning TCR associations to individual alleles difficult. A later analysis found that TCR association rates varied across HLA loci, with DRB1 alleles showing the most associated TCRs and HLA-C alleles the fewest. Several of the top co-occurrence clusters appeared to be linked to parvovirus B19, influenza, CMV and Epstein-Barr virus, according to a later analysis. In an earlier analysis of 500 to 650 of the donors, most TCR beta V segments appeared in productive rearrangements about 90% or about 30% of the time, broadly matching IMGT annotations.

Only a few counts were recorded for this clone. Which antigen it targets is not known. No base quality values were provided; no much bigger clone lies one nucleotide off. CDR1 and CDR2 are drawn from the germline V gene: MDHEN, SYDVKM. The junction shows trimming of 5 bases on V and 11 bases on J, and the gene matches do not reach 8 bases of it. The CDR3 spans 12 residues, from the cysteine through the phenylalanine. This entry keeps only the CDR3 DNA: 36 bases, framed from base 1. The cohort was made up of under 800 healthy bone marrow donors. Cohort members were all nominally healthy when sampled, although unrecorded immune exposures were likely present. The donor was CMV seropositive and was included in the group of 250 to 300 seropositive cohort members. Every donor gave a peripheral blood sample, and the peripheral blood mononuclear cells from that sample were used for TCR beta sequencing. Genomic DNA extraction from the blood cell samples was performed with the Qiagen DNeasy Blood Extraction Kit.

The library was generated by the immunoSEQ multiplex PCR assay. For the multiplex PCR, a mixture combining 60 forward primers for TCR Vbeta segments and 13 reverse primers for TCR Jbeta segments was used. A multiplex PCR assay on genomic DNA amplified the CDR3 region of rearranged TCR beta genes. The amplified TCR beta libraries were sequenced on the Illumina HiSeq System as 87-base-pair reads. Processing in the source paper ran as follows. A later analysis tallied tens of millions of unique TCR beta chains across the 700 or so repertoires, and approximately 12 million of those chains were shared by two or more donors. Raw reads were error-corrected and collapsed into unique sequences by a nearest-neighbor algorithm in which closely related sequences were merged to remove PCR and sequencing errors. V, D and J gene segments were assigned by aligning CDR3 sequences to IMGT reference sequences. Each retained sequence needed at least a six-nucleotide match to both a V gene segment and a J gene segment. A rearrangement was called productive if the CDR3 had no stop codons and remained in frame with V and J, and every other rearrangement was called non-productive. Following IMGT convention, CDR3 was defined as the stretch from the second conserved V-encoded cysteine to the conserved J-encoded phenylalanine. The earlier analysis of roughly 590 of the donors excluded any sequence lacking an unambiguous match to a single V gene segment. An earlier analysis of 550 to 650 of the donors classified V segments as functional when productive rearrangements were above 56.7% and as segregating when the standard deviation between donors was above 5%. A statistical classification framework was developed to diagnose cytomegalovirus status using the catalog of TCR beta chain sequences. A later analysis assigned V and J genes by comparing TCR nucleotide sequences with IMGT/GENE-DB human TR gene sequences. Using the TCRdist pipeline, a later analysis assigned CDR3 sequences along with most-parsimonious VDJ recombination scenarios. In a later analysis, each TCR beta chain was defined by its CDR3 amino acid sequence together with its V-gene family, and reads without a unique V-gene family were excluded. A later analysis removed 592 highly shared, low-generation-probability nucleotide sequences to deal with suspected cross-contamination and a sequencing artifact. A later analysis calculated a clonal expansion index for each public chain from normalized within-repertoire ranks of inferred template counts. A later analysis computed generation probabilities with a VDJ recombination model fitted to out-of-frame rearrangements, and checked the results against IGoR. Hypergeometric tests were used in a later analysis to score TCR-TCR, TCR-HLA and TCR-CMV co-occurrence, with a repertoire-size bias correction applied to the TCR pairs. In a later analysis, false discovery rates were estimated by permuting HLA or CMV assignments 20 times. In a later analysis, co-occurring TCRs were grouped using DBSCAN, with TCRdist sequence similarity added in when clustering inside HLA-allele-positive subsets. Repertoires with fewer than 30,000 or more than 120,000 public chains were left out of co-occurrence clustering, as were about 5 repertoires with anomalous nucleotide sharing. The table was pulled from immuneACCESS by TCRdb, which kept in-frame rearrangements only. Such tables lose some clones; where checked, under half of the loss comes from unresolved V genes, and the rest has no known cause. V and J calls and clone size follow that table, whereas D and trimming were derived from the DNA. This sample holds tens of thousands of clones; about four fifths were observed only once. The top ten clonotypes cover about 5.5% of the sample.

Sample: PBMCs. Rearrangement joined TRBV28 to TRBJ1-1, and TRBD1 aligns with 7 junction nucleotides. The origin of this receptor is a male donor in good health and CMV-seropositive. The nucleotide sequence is TGTGCCAGCAGTACGATCACAGGGGTCGCTTTCTTT. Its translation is CASSTITGVAFF.